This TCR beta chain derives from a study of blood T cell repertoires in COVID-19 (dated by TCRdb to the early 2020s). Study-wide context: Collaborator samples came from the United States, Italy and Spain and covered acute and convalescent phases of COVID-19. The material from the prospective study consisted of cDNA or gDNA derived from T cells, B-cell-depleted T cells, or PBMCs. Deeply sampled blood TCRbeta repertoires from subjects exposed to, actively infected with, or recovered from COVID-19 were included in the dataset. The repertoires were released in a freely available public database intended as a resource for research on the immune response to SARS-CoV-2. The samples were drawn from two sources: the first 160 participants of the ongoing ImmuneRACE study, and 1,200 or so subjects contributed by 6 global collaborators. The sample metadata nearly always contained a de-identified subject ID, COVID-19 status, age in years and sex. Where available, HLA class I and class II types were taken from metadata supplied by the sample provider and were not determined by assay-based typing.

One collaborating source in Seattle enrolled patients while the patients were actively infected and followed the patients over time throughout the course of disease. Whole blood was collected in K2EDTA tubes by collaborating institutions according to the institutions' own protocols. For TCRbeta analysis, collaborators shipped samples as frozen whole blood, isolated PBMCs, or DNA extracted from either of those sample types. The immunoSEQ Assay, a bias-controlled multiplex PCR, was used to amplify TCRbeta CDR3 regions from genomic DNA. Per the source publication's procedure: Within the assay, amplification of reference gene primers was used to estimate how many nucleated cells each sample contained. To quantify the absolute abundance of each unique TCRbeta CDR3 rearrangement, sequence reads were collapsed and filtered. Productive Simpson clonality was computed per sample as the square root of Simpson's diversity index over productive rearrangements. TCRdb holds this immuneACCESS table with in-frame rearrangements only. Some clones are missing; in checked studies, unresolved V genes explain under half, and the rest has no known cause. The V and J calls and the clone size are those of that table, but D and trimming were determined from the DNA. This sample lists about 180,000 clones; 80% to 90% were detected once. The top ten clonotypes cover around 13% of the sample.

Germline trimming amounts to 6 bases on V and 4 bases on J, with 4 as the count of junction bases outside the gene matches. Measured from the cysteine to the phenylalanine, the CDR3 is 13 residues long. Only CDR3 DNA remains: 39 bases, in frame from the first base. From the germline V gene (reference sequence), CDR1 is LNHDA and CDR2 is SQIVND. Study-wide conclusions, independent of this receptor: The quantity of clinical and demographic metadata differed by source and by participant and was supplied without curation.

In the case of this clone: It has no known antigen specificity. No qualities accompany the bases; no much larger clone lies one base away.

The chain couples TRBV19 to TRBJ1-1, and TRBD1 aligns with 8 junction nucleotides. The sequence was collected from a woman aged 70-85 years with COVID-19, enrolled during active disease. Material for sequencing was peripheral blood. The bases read TGTGCCAGTAGCCACAGGGGGGGCACTGAAGCTTTCTTT. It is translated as CASSHRGGTEAFF.